This is a list of T cell receptor beta chains from one sample in a study of cytomegalovirus exposure and HLA in healthy donors. Sequencing used immunoSEQ multiplex PCR; TCRdb keeps in-frame clones, though not all of them. The sample contains 90,000 to 100,000 clones, about 72% of which appear only once. The sequencing input was PBMCs. The receptor set was obtained from a woman in her fifties or sixties in good health and CMV-seropositive. CDR3s include the opening cysteine and the closing phenylalanine or tryptophan. Each record gives: D gene, J gene, clone size, V gene, CDR3 length, CDR3 DNA, CDR3 protein. A D gene is named only where the DNA matches it firmly. Where a row states a size, it is once, few, many or the class of an expanded clone; other rows omit it.

TRBD1	TRBJ1-4	NA	TRBV30	14	TGTGCCTGGACCCCGGGGACAGCATTAGAAAAACTGTTTTTT	CAWTPGTALEKLFF
NA	TRBJ1-3	NA	TRBV9	15	TGTGCCAGCAGCGTAGAAAAGTACGGTGGAAACACCATATATTTT	CASSVEKYGGNTIYF
TRBD2	TRBJ2-1	NA	TRBV25-1	13	TGTGCCAGCAGTGAGGGAGCGGGAGAAGAGCAGTTCTTC	CASSEGAGEEQFF
NA	TRBJ2-1	NA	TRBV15	13	TGTGCCACCAGCAGAGACTGGGGGCAGGAGCAGTTCTTC	CATSRDWGQEQFF
NA	TRBJ2-2	NA	TRBV11-2	16	TGTGCCAGCAGCGGGGGGTGGGGACCGAACACCGGGGAGCTGTTTTTT	CASSGGWGPNTGELFF
TRBD2	TRBJ2-2	NA	TRBV7-9	19	TGTGCCAGCAGCGCCCGGGACAGGGGACTAGCGGGAGGGCCAGAGGAGCTGTTTTTT	CASSARDRGLAGGPEELFF
NA	TRBJ1-2	few	TRBV4-1	15	TGCGCCAGCAGCCAAGAAGGGCGGCAAGGGGAAGGCTACACCTTC	CASSQEGRQGEGYTF
TRBD1	TRBJ1-2	NA	TRBV5-1	14	TGCGCCAGCAGCAACCGACAGGGGCAATATGGCTACACCTTC	CASSNRQGQYGYTF
NA	TRBJ2-1	NA	TRBV2	13	TGTGCCAGCAACCGGGAGATCTTGCATGAGCAGTTCTTC	CASNREILHEQFF
NA	TRBJ2-7	NA	TRBV7-2	13	TGTGCCAGCAGCCTCGGGGGACCCTACGAGCAGTACTTC	CASSLGGPYEQYF
TRBD1	TRBJ2-7	NA	TRBV5-5	16	TGTGCCAGCAGCTCGCATTTGGGGACAGAGACCTATGAGCAGTACTTC	CASSSHLGTETYEQYF
TRBD1	TRBJ2-1	once	TRBV10-1	14	TGCGCCAGCAGTGAGGAACAGGGGTACAATGAGCAGTTCTTC	CASSEEQGYNEQFF
TRBD2	TRBJ2-7	NA	TRBV4-1	15	TGCGCCAGCAGCCAAGGACTAGCGTTTTCCTACGAGCAGTACTTC	CASSQGLAFSYEQYF
TRBD2	TRBJ2-7	NA	TRBV29-1	13	TGCAGCGTTGAGGAAGGGAGGGAGGACGAGCAGTACTTC	CSVEEGREDEQYF
TRBD1	TRBJ2-3	NA	TRBV5-1	14	TGCGCCAGCAGCCCGGGACAGGGATTCGATACGCAGTATTTT	CASSPGQGFDTQYF
TRBD2	TRBJ2-1	NA	TRBV7-6	15	TGTGCCAGCAGCCTAGCCAGCGGGAGGTATGATGAGCAGTTCTTC	CASSLASGRYDEQFF
NA	TRBJ1-2	NA	TRBV6-6	13	TGTGCCAGCCGATTGGCAGCTAACTATGGCTACACCTTC	CASRLAANYGYTF
NA	TRBJ2-3	NA	TRBV7-3	13	TGTGCCAGCAGCTTAAAAGGGGCAGATACGCAGTATTTT	CASSLKGADTQYF
NA	TRBJ2-2	NA	TRBV7-9	15	TGTGCCAGCAGCTCGCAGGGCGGAGTACTTGGGGAGCTGTTTTTT	CASSSQGGVLGELFF
TRBD2	TRBJ2-1	NA	TRBV7-6	16	TGTGCCAGCAGCTTAGGTGGAGCGGGAGTGAGAAATGAGCAGTTCTTC	CASSLGGAGVRNEQFF
NA	TRBJ2-7	NA	TRBV4-1	15	TGCGCCAGCAGCCAAGCCTTAGCGGAAACCTACGAGCAGTACTTC	CASSQALAETYEQYF
TRBD1	TRBJ1-4	few	TRBV28	14	TGTGCCAGCACCCAGACAGGGGATAATGAAAAACTGTTTTTT	CASTQTGDNEKLFF
NA	TRBJ1-5	few	TRBV19	14	TGTGCCAGTAGTATACCCGGGGTAGATCAGCCCCAGCATTTT	CASSIPGVDQPQHF
TRBD2	TRBJ2-1	NA	TRBV7-6	15	TGTGCCAGCAGCTTAGTAGCGGGACCTTACAATGAGCAGTTCTTC	CASSLVAGPYNEQFF
TRBD1	TRBJ2-2	NA	TRBV6-1	14	TGTGCCAGCAGTGAAAGGGGGCGGACCGGGGAGCTGTTTTTT	CASSERGRTGELFF
NA	TRBJ2-2	NA	TRBV6-4	13	TGTGCCAGCAGTGACCTGAACACCGGGGAGCTGTTTTTT	CASSDLNTGELFF
NA	TRBJ1-2	few	TRBV5-1	14	TGCGCCAGCAGCTTGGCCCCAGGGAACTATGGCTACACCTTC	CASSLAPGNYGYTF
NA	TRBJ1-1	NA	TRBV5-6	12	TGTGCCAGCAGCACCCACGGCACTGAAGCTTTCTTT	CASSTHGTEAFF
NA	TRBJ1-1	NA	TRBV27	13	TGTGCCAGCAGATTAACTCAGGGCACTGAAGCTTTCTTT	CASRLTQGTEAFF
NA	TRBJ1-4	many	TRBV30	13	TGTGCCTCGACGAGCGTTTTTGGGGAAAAACTGTTTTTT	CASTSVFGEKLFF
TRBD1	TRBJ2-7	NA	TRBV7-9	14	TGTGCCAGCAGCCTAGACAGGGGGTACGACGAGCAGTACTTC	CASSLDRGYDEQYF
TRBD1	TRBJ2-1	NA	TRBV9	14	TGTGCCAGCTCCACAGGGGCTACTTACAATGAGCAGTTCTTC	CASSTGATYNEQFF
TRBD1	TRBJ2-7	NA	TRBV9	15	TGTGCCAGCAGCATCGGACAGGGGGTTACCTACGAGCAGTACTTC	CASSIGQGVTYEQYF
NA	TRBJ1-1	few	TRBV19	14	TGTGCCAGCCCCCCCCCAGGGAAGGTATTCGAAGCTTTCTTT	CASPPPGKVFEAFF
TRBD1	TRBJ2-7	few	TRBV6-1	13	TGTGCCATCCACGGGACAGAAACCTACGAGCAGTACTTC	CAIHGTETYEQYF
TRBD1	TRBJ2-7	NA	TRBV7-3	15	TGTGCCAGCAGCTTAAGCCTCGACAGGGCCTACGAGCAGTACTTC	CASSLSLDRAYEQYF
NA	TRBJ2-5	once	TRBV7-3	17	TGTGCCAGCAGCACGCAACCTACACTAGGGAGCGGAGAGACCCAGTACTTC	CASSTQPTLGSGETQYF
NA	TRBJ1-2	NA	TRBV11-2	12	TGTGCCAGTTCCAGGGAAAACTATGGCTACACCTTC	CASSRENYGYTF
NA	TRBJ2-7	once	TRBV7-9	14	TGTGCCAGCGAAGTTGGTGTTAGCTCCTACGAGCAGTACTTC	CASEVGVSSYEQYF
NA	TRBJ1-4	NA	TRBV2	15	TGTGCCAGCAGTGAGATGACGGGAACTAATGAAAAACTGTTTTTT	CASSEMTGTNEKLFF
NA	TRBJ2-7	many	TRBV7-2	15	TGTGCCAGCAGCTTAGACAGCCCCTCGCCTTGGGAGCAGTACTTC	CASSLDSPSPWEQYF
TRBD2	TRBJ2-1	NA	TRBV7-9	13	TGTGCCAGCAGCTCGGGACTAGCGGGAGTTCGGTTCTTC	CASSSGLAGVRFF
TRBD1	TRBJ2-3	NA	TRBV18	16	TGTGCCAGCTCACACGGAGGGACAGGGCGAACAGATACGCAGTATTTT	CASSHGGTGRTDTQYF
NA	TRBJ2-3	NA	TRBV4-1	19	TGCGCCAGCAGCCAAGATCCACCCGTGACTAGTCCGGGCACAGATACGCAGTATTTT	CASSQDPPVTSPGTDTQYF
TRBD2	TRBJ2-1	NA	TRBV9	16	TGTGCCAGCAGCCCGGGAAGCGGGGAATCCTACAATGAGCAGTTCTTC	CASSPGSGESYNEQFF
TRBD1	TRBJ1-1	NA	TRBV5-8	15	TGTGCCAGCAGCCCGCGACAGGGCCCGAACACTGAAGCTTTCTTT	CASSPRQGPNTEAFF
TRBD1	TRBJ1-4	NA	TRBV5-5	14	TGTGCCAGCAGCTTTGGGACAGGGGTTGAAAAACTGTTTTTT	CASSFGTGVEKLFF
NA	TRBJ2-7	NA	TRBV18	14	TGTGCCAGCTCACCCGACCCCAGGGTAGGCGAGCAGTACTTC	CASSPDPRVGEQYF